The T cell receptor (beta chain) under discussion was sequenced for a study of PD-L1 blockade in urothelial cancer. About the research overall: Male patients with bladder-origin urothelial cancer numbered about nine tenths of the roughly 30. Patients' histories included 0 to 3 prior chemotherapy regimens. Researchers found blood samples held a median of 141,255 T cells.

Here immunoSEQ multiplex PCR was the method, and the copy in TCRdb shows in-frame clones only, minus some. The table lists some 76,000 clones, approximately 91% of them singletons. CDR1 SGHDT and CDR2 YYEEEE come from the germline V gene. This CDR3 contains 16 residues. Trimming removed 6 bases from V and 4 bases from J, with 23 bases in between. This TCR derives from a man between 60 and 75 years old with urothelial cancer. Sequences were derived from PBMCs, sampled around atezolizumab (anti-PD-L1) treatment. The chain couples TRBV5-6 to TRBJ2-7; D is possibly TRBD2 (6 bases). The CDR3 nucleotides are TGTGCCAGCACCCGCTTTTCCGGGACTTACCTTTACGAGCAGTACTTC. Its protein is CASTRFSGTYLYEQYF.